The rows below give T cell receptor beta chains drawn from one sample of a study of blood T cell repertoires in COVID-19. Profiling relied on immunoSEQ multiplex PCR, and the TCRdb table lists in-frame clones only, not all of them. Of about 110,000 clones listed, less than 85% were seen once; the top ten hold approximately 4.2%. Source material: peripheral blood. Source of these receptors: a human donor in a cohort sampled during active or convalescent COVID-19. CDR3s include the opening cysteine and the closing phenylalanine or tryptophan. Fields, in order: CDR3 length, D gene, clone size, J gene, V gene, CDR3 protein, CDR3 DNA. The D gene is left open where the match is weak. Size is omitted from some rows. Given values are once, few, many or a class for expanded clones.

>14|.|.|TRBJ2-1|TRBV24-1
CATSDLQSGTEQFF
TGTGCCACCAGTGATTTGCAGTCGGGTACTGAGCAGTTCTTC
>14|TRBD1|.|TRBJ1-1|TRBV29-1
CSARPLTGGTEAFF
TGCAGCGCCCGACCCTTAACAGGGGGCACTGAAGCTTTCTTT
>13|.|.|TRBJ1-6|TRBV28
CASRGQTNSPLHF
TGTGCCAGCAGGGGACAAACCAATTCACCCCTCCACTTT
>16|TRBD2|.|TRBJ2-7|TRBV5-4
CASSSDRLAGVGEQYF
TGTGCCAGCAGCTCTGACCGCCTAGCGGGAGTCGGCGAGCAGTACTTC
>16|TRBD1|.|TRBJ2-4|TRBV7-8
CASSLDPGQGAGSVYF
TGTGCCAGCAGCTTGGACCCGGGACAGGGGGCCGGAAGCGTGTACTTC
>19|TRBD2|.|TRBJ2-2|TRBV18
CASSRNQRGPSMNTGELFF
TGTGCCAGCTCACGGAACCAGCGGGGGCCTAGTATGAACACCGGGGAGCTGTTTTTT
>17|TRBD2|.|TRBJ2-2|TRBV7-2
CASSSMTSGSRTGELFF
TGTGCCAGCAGCTCAATGACTAGCGGGAGTCGGACCGGGGAGCTGTTTTTT
>18|TRBD1|.|TRBJ1-4|TRBV5-1
CASSWNQQGASTNEKLFF
TGCGCCAGCAGCTGGAATCAACAGGGGGCCTCGACTAATGAAAAACTGTTTTTT
>16|TRBD2|.|TRBJ2-3|TRBV7-9
CASSYAGGPATDTQYF
TGTGCCAGCAGCTACGCGGGGGGGCCTGCGACAGATACGCAGTATTTT
>17|TRBD1|.|TRBJ2-7|TRBV6-2/TRBV6-3
CASSYSGTGGSVYEQYF
TGTGCCAGCAGTTACTCGGGGACAGGAGGTTCGGTCTACGAGCAGTACTTC
>16|TRBD2|.|TRBJ2-1|TRBV28
CASSLTGTSGRVEQFF
TGTGCCAGCAGTTTGACCGGGACTAGCGGGAGGGTGGAGCAGTTCTTC
>11|TRBD2|.|TRBJ2-7|TRBV12-3/TRBV12-4
CASRGGTEQYF
TGTGCCAGCAGGGGAGGGACCGAGCAGTACTTC
>16|.|.|TRBJ2-7|TRBV15
CATSRDKSLLNHGQYF
TGTGCCACCAGCAGAGATAAGTCACTTCTGAACCACGGGCAGTACTTC
>15|.|.|TRBJ2-2|TRBV5-1
CASSLIGRITGELFF
TGCGCCAGCAGCTTGATCGGGAGAATCACCGGGGAGCTGTTTTTT
>13|.|.|TRBJ2-7|TRBV27
CASRRAGSSEQYF
TGTGCCAGCAGACGAGCAGGCTCGTCCGAGCAGTACTTC
>15|TRBD1|.|TRBJ2-7|TRBV6-5
CASSHMTGGAYEQYF
TGTGCCAGCAGCCACATGACAGGGGGAGCATACGAGCAGTACTTC
>16|TRBD1|.|TRBJ2-7|TRBV7-2
CASSLAGTEGSYEQYF
TGTGCCAGCAGCTTAGCCGGGACAGAGGGTTCCTACGAGCAGTACTTC
>16|TRBD2|.|TRBJ2-5|TRBV25-1
CASTPSRGDRQETQYF
TGTGCCAGCACTCCCAGTCGGGGGGACCGGCAAGAGACCCAGTACTTC
>18|.|.|TRBJ1-2|TRBV5-1
CASSLVGPTGHANYGYTF
TGCGCCAGCAGCTTGGTGGGACCCACAGGGCACGCTAACTATGGCTACACCTTC
>11|.|few|TRBJ2-2|TRBV2
CASSGQGELFF
TGTGCCAGCAGTGGCCAGGGGGAGCTGTTTTTT
>14|.|few|TRBJ2-5|TRBV16
CASSQSHGQETQYF
TGTGCCAGCAGCCAATCTCACGGGCAAGAGACCCAGTACTTC
>15|.|.|TRBJ2-7|TRBV7-3
CASSLMGRGPYEQYF
TGTGCCAGCAGCTTAATGGGCAGGGGCCCCTACGAGCAGTACTTC
>14|TRBD2|.|TRBJ2-1|TRBV28
CASRLAANYNEQFF
TGTGCCAGTAGACTAGCAGCTAATTACAATGAGCAGTTCTTC
>15|TRBD1|.|TRBJ2-1|TRBV6-5
CASSPTGTGKNEQFF
TGTGCCAGCAGTCCGACCGGGACAGGGAAGAATGAGCAGTTCTTC
>16|.|.|TRBJ1-5|TRBV19
CASTNPGAILNQPQHF
TGTGCCAGTACCAACCCAGGGGCAATTCTCAATCAGCCCCAGCATTTT
>16|.|once|TRBJ2-5|TRBV9
CASSAGLKSSGETQYF
TGTGCCAGCAGCGCAGGTCTGAAATCCTCGGGGGAGACCCAGTACTTC
>13|TRBD1|.|TRBJ1-1|TRBV28
CASSMDRVDVAFF
TGTGCCAGCAGTATGGACAGGGTCGATGTGGCTTTCTTT
>13|.|few|TRBJ1-1|TRBV7-2
CASSHTTGLEAFF
TGTGCCAGCAGTCATACCACAGGGCTCGAAGCTTTCTTT
>14|TRBD1|.|TRBJ2-7|TRBV19
CASSSDRGPIEQYF
TGTGCCAGTAGCTCGGACAGGGGGCCCATCGAGCAGTACTTC
>13|.|few|TRBJ1-4|TRBV18
CASSSGSNEKLFF
TGTGCCAGCTCGAGCGGGTCTAATGAAAAACTGTTTTTT
>14|TRBD1|.|TRBJ2-2|TRBV7-9
CASRRQGNTGELFF
TGTGCCAGCAGGCGACAGGGGAACACCGGGGAGCTGTTTTTT
>16|TRBD1|.|TRBJ2-7|TRBV5-4
CASSPRTGTGSYEQYF
TGTGCCAGCAGCCCTCGTACCGGGACAGGATCCTACGAGCAGTACTTC
>14|.|few|TRBJ1-3|TRBV29-1
CSVESGDRGNTIYF
TGCAGCGTTGAAAGCGGGGACCGGGGAAACACCATATATTTT
>16|TRBD2|.|TRBJ2-3|TRBV3-1/TRBV3-2
CASSLLAGGHTDTQYF
TGTGCCAGCAGTCTACTAGCGGGAGGCCACACAGATACGCAGTATTTT
>17|TRBD2|.|TRBJ2-5|TRBV2
CASSEGLAGGDRETQYF
TGTGCCAGCAGTGAAGGACTAGCGGGGGGGGACCGAGAGACCCAGTACTTC
>15|.|.|TRBJ1-5|TRBV9
CASSVDLGSNQPQHF
TGTGCCAGCAGCGTGGACTTGGGGAGCAATCAGCCCCAGCATTTT
>14|.|.|TRBJ2-7|TRBV19
CASSKRGYSYEQYF
TGTGCCAGTAGTAAACGGGGATACTCCTACGAGCAGTACTTC
>16|.|.|TRBJ1-6|TRBV7-2
CASSGTGTNYNSPLHF
TGTGCCAGCAGCGGTACCGGGACAAATTATAATTCACCCCTCCACTTT
>14|.|.|TRBJ2-1|TRBV7-3
CASSLGQGPNEQFF
TGTGCCAGCAGCTTAGGGCAGGGTCCCAATGAGCAGTTCTTC
>15|.|.|TRBJ2-1|TRBV4-3
CASSQAPTGYNEQFF
TGCGCCAGCAGCCAAGCTCCCACAGGCTACAATGAGCAGTTCTTC
>16|.|.|TRBJ1-6|TRBV27
CASSPTLRQQNSPLHF
TGTGCCAGCAGTCCGACCCTCAGACAGCAGAATTCACCCCTCCACTTT
>13|.|.|TRBJ1-5|TRBV29-1
CSVETGDGQPQHF
TGCAGCGTTGAGACGGGGGACGGTCAGCCCCAGCATTTT
>15|.|few|TRBJ1-3|TRBV14
CASSHYEESGNTIYF
TGTGCCAGCAGCCACTACGAAGAGTCTGGAAACACCATATATTTT
>15|.|once|TRBJ2-3|TRBV5-4
CASSLDAGSTDTQYF
TGTGCCAGCAGCTTGGATGCAGGGAGCACAGATACGCAGTATTTT
>14|.|.|TRBJ2-7|TRBV5-1
CASSLVAGSYEQYF
TGCGCCAGCAGCTTGGTTGCAGGCTCCTACGAGCAGTACTTC
>14|.|.|TRBJ2-1|TRBV5-1
CASSLAGPYNEQFF
TGCGCCAGCAGCTTGGCTGGCCCATACAATGAGCAGTTCTTC
>13|.|.|TRBJ2-3|TRBV5-4
CASRRQAGDTQYF
TGTGCCAGCAGACGACAAGCCGGAGATACGCAGTATTTT
>15|TRBD2|.|TRBJ2-3|TRBV30
CVWAGTSGRLDTQYF
TGTGTCTGGGCCGGGACTAGCGGGAGATTAGATACGCAGTATTTT
>11|.|.|TRBJ1-1|TRBV12-3/TRBV12-4
CASSLVHGAFF
TGTGCCAGCAGTTTGGTGCACGGAGCTTTCTTT
>17|.|.|TRBJ2-3|TRBV28
CASSLLLVSTSTDTQYF
TGTGCCAGCAGTTTACTTCTAGTTTCGACTAGCACAGATACGCAGTATTTT
>13|.|.|TRBJ1-6|TRBV6-5
CASSPHGGEANHF
TGTGCCAGCAGTCCCCACGGGGGGGAGGCAAATCACTTT
>14|.|.|TRBJ2-7|TRBV5-4
CASSRSTSSYEQYF
TGTGCCAGCAGCCGTTCGACTAGCTCCTACGAGCAGTACTTC
>15|.|.|TRBJ2-1|TRBV7-8
CASSLQRVENGEQFF
TGTGCCAGCAGCTTACAGCGGGTAGAGAACGGTGAGCAGTTCTTC
>15|TRBD1|.|TRBJ1-2|TRBV5-4
CASSLDRGQGFGYTF
TGTGCCAGCAGCTTGGACAGAGGACAGGGGTTTGGCTACACCTTC
>14|TRBD1|.|TRBJ2-1|TRBV28
CASSYRGPYNEQFF
TGTGCCAGCAGTTACAGGGGCCCCTACAATGAGCAGTTCTTC
>17|.|.|TRBJ2-1|TRBV28
CASSLYGLAVLYNEQFF
TGTGCCAGCAGTTTATACGGTTTAGCGGTATTGTACAATGAGCAGTTCTTC
>16|TRBD1|.|TRBJ1-1|TRBV18
CASSPNLGQGNTEAFF
TGTGCCAGCTCACCAAACCTGGGACAGGGGAACACTGAAGCTTTCTTT
>13|TRBD2|.|TRBJ2-7|TRBV7-8
CASSRGLAYEQYF
TGTGCCAGCAGCCGGGGACTAGCCTACGAGCAGTACTTC
>13|TRBD1|.|TRBJ2-5|TRBV6-6
CASSSSGGQGKYF
TGTGCCAGCAGTTCATCGGGGGGACAGGGTAAATACTTC
>16|TRBD2|.|TRBJ2-1|TRBV10-1
CASSESRTSGHNEQFF
TGCGCCAGCAGTGAGTCGAGGACTAGCGGCCACAATGAGCAGTTCTTC